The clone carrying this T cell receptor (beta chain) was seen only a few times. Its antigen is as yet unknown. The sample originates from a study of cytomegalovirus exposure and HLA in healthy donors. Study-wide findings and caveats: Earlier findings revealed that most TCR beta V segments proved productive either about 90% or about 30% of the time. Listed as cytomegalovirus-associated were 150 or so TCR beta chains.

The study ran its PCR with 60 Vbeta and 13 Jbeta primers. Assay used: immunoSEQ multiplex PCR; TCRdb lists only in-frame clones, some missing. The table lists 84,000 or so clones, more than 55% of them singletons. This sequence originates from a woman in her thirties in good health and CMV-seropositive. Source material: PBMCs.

The CDR3 bases are TGTGCCAGCAGCTCCGGGACTAGCGGGGCCAATGAGCAGTTCTTC. It specifies CASSSGTSGANEQFF. J is TRBJ2-1 and V is TRBV5-4; 13 positions agree with TRBD2. V lost 3 bases and J lost 6; bases outside the gene matches: 3. The CDR3 covers 15 residues. Germline V CDR1 and CDR2: SGHNT, YYREEE (reference sequence). The full variable domain, with the rest looked up from reference TRBV5-4 and TRBJ2-1, is ETGVTQSPTHLIKTRGQQVTLRCSSQSGHNTVSWYQQALGQGPQFIFQYYREEENGRGNFPPRFSGLQFPNYSSELNVNALELDDSALYLCASSSGTSGANEQFFGPGTRLTVL.